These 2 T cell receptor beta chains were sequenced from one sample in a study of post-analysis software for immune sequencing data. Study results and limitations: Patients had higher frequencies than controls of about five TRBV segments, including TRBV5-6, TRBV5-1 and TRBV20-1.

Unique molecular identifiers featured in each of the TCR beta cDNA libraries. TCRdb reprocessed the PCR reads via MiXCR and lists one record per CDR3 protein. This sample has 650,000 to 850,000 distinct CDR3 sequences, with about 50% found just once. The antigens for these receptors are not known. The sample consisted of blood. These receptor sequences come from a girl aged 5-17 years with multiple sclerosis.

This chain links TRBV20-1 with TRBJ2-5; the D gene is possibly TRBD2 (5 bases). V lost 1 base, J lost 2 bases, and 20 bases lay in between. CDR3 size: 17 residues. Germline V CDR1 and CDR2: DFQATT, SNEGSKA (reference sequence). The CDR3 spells CSARAVRAGAFQETQYF. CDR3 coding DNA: TGCAGTGCTAGAGCCGTTCGGGCGGGCGCATTTCAAGAGACCCAGTACTTC.

The CDR3 nucleotides read TGCAGCGCCGCTGTGGGTCCTTCCTACAATGAGCAGTTCTTC. Protein sequence: CSAAVGPSYNEQFF. The gene calls are TRBV20-1 and TRBJ2-1, with D uncertain. CDR3 length equals 14 residues. Germline CDR1 DFQATT, CDR2 SNEGSKA (reference sequence).